The 3 T cell receptor beta chains given below trace back to one sample, sequenced in a study of blood T cell repertoires in COVID-19. Here immunoSEQ multiplex PCR was the method, and the copy in TCRdb shows in-frame clones only, minus some. The top ten hold 12% to 15% of the sample, which has tens of thousands of clones, 82% seen once. Sequenced sample: peripheral blood. Every receptor here comes from a woman older than 75 with acute or convalescent COVID-19.

The chain combines TRBV5-6 with TRBJ1-2; D possibly corresponds to TRBD1 (5 bases). V lost 0 bases, J lost 4 bases, and 13 bases lay in between. Germline values: CDR1 SGHDT, CDR2 YYEEEE. This CDR3 has 15 residues. Written as DNA, the CDR3 is TGTGCCAGCAGCTTGGTAGGAGGGGATCCCTATGGCTACACCTTC. This gives the protein CASSLVGGDPYGYTF.

J is TRBJ2-5 and V is TRBV28; unclear D gene. Germline loops: CDR1 MDHEN, CDR2 SYDVKM. The CDR3 loop spans 15 amino acids. V dropped 5 bases and J dropped 5 bases, with 18 bases sitting between them. The CDR3 loop reads CASSTTTPARETQYF. As DNA, the CDR3 is TGTGCCAGCAGTACAACGACTCCGGCACGGGAGACCCAGTACTTC.

The genes are TRBV7-2 and TRBJ1-1; weak D call: TRBD1 (5 bases). Trimming cost V 4 bases and J 4 bases, with 22 bases left between them. Germline V CDR1 and CDR2: SGHTA, FQGNSA. This CDR3 is built from 17 residues. This CDR3 reads CASSSQVMASRGTEAFF. CDR3 nucleotide sequence: TGTGCCAGCAGCTCCCAGGTGATGGCTTCAAGGGGCACTGAAGCTTTCTTT. Full variable domain (rest looked up from reference TRBV7-2 and TRBJ1-1): GAGVSQSPSNKVTEKGKDVELRCDPISGHTALYWYRQSLGQGLEFLIYFQGNSAPDKSGLPSDRFSAERTGGSVSTLTIQRTQQEDSAVYLCASSSQVMASRGTEAFFGQGTRLTVV.